Listed here are 11 T cell receptor beta chains from one sample, sequenced in a study of T cells after posttransplantation cyclophosphamide (dated by TCRdb to 2016 to 2018). The sample's treatment or condition label, decoded: high-dose cyclophosphamide on days +3 and +4 as single-agent GVHD prophylaxis. Busulfan and fludarabine conditioning, a related or unrelated marrow graft, and cyclophosphamide on days +3 and +4 were given to PTCy patients. The library was prepared using the immunoSEQ multiplex PCR assay. What TCRdb holds here is the immuneACCESS table cut down to in-frame rearrangements. Part of the clones is not present; checked against another copy, under half of the missing clones reflect an unresolved V gene, and the others are unexplained. The sample profile shows several thousand clones; roughly 77% of them were found once. Approximately 20% of the sample is in the top ten clones. The sample in question was PBMCs, obtained approximately 230 weeks after allogeneic stem cell transplant with posttransplant cyclophosphamide. These receptors were obtained from a male patient in his thirties who received an allogeneic stem cell transplant from a related donor, was CMV-positive, and had acute GVHD only. After a transplant, some T cells may be the graft donor's own cells.

This clone was counted a few times. The gene calls are TRBV5-1 and TRBJ1-2, with D unresolved. Germline CDR1 is SGHRS and CDR2 is YFSETQ. This CDR3 has 10 residues. Between the trimmed V and J ends, which lost 7 bases and 4 bases, there was a span of 5 bases. The CDR3 nucleotides read TGCGCCAGCCACGGCTATGGCTACACCTTC. Its protein is CASHGYGYTF.

This clone was seen a single time. The chain joins TRBV7-2 to TRBJ1-6, with D tentatively TRBD1 (5 bases). Trimming cost V 2 bases and J 7 bases, with 12 bases left between them. The CDR3 contains 15 residues. Germline values: CDR1 SGHTA, CDR2 FQGNSA. The CDR3, as DNA: TGTGCCAGCAGCTTAAACAGGTCGATAAATTCACCCCTCCACTTT. Encoded protein: CASSLNRSINSPLHF.

A few counts support this clone. The chain joins TRBV10-3 to TRBJ2-1; 8 bases agree with TRBD2. Looked up from germline, CDR1 is ENHRY and CDR2 is SYGVKD. CDR3 length: 11 amino acids. The V segment lost 5 bases and the J segment 12 bases; nucleotides outside the gene matches: 3. The CDR3 coding sequence is TGTGCCATCAGTACCGGACTAGCGCAGTTCTTC. Protein: CAISTGLAQFF.

The gene calls are TRBV30 and TRBJ1-1; TRBD1 matches at 7 bases. This CDR3 has 14 amino acids. Germline V gene data show CDR1 as GTSNPN and CDR2 as SVGIG (reference sequence). Germline trimming cut 2 bases from V and 2 bases from J; bases unmatched to any gene: 5. This CDR3 is CAWSKGQLNTEAFF. In DNA, the CDR3 is TGTGCCTGGAGTAAGGGACAGCTTAACACTGAAGCTTTCTTT.

The chain has TRBV14 and TRBJ1-6; a weak D match, TRBD1 (6 bases). The V gene lost 4 bases and the J gene lost 6 bases, with 7 bases spanning the gap. The CDR3 has 13 residues. Germline V gives CDR1 SGHDN, CDR2 FVKESK. As DNA, the CDR3 is TGTGCCAGCAGCCCCAGGGGTAATTCACCCCTCCACTTT. Its translation: CASSPRGNSPLHF.

V and J are TRBV7-9 and TRBJ2-3; TRBD1 matches at 8 bases. V lost 5 bases to trimming and J lost 4 bases; unmatched junction nucleotides: 8. The CDR3 is 15 residues long. Germline V lookup: CDR1 SEHNR, CDR2 FQNEAQ (reference sequence). The CDR3 coding sequence is TGTGCCAGCAGCCGGACAGGGCTTGGTTCAGATACGCAGTATTTT. Protein product: CASSRTGLGSDTQYF.

The V and J genes are TRBV30 and TRBJ2-5; 8 nucleotides line up with TRBD1. There are 14 residues in the CDR3. The trim removed 6 bases at V and 2 bases at J, leaving 8 bases unmatched. Germline V CDR1 and CDR2: GTSNPN, SVGIG (reference sequence). CDR3 in amino acids: CACNGQGRQETQYF. The CDR3 DNA is TGTGCCTGCAATGGACAGGGAAGGCAAGAGACCCAGTACTTC.

V is TRBV2 and J is TRBJ1-2; 8 nucleotides line up with TRBD1. Germline V lookup: CDR1 SNHLY, CDR2 FYNNEI. J gave up 4 bases and V 8 bases, and 9 bases lay outside the gene matches. CDR3 size: 14 residues. The CDR3 bases are TGTGCCAGCTCGAACCCCGGGACAGGCTATGGCTACACCTTC. Protein sequence: CASSNPGTGYGYTF.

V gene TRBV11-2 combines with J gene TRBJ2-5; D may be TRBD2 (6 bases). The CDR3 extends over 14 amino acids. Germline lookup yields CDR1 SGHAT and CDR2 FQNNGV. Deletions cut 8 bases from V and 4 bases from J, with 17 bases between. The CDR3 is CASGSGGAGETQYF. The CDR3 DNA is TGTGCCAGCGGGTCAGGAGGGGCGGGAGAGACCCAGTACTTC.

The V and J genes are TRBV11-2 and TRBJ2-5, with 13 nucleotides matching TRBD2. Germline V gene sequence: CDR1 SGHAT, CDR2 FQNNGV. The trim removed 1 base at V and 4 bases at J, leaving 3 bases unmatched. The CDR3 extends over 16 amino acids. CDR3: CASSLGLAGGSETQYF. In nucleotides, the CDR3 is TGTGCCAGCAGCTTAGGACTAGCGGGGGGATCAGAGACCCAGTACTTC. The full variable domain, with the rest looked up from reference TRBV11-2 and TRBJ2-5, is EAGVAQSPRYKIIEKRQSVAFWCNPISGHATLYWYQQILGQGPKLLIQFQNNGVVDDSQLPKDRFSAERLKGVDSTLKIQPAKLEDSAVYLCASSLGLAGGSETQYFGPGTRLLVL.

The chain recombines TRBV11-1 with TRBJ2-7; D uncertain. CDR1 and CDR2 from the germline V gene are SGHAT and FQDESV (reference sequence). This CDR3 region has 15 residues. Trimming left V 5 bases short and J 1 base short, with 15 bases between. CDR3 nucleotides: TGTGCCAGCAGCCGAGCCACAGATGCATCCTACGAGCAGTACTTC. It is translated as CASSRATDASYEQYF.